This is a list of T cell receptor beta chains from one sample in a study of blood T cell repertoires in COVID-19. Clones were sequenced by immunoSEQ multiplex PCR, and TCRdb holds only the in-frame ones, with some missing. The data contain around 140,000 clones, under 90% of them singletons. What was sequenced was peripheral blood. The receptors come from a human donor in a cohort sampled during active COVID-19. Both conserved end residues are part of each CDR3. Each record gives: D gene, V gene, clone size, J gene, CDR3 DNA, CDR3 protein. D genes are given only for firm matches. Rows may omit the clone size; those that give it use once, few, many or a size class.

TRBD1,TRBV7-2,.,TRBJ2-3,TGTGCCAGCAGCTTATACAGGGGAAACACAGATACGCAGTATTTT,CASSLYRGNTDTQYF
.,TRBV6-6,.,TRBJ1-5,TGTGCCACCACCTCCCGCGGATCCAATCAGCCCCAGCATTTT,CATTSRGSNQPQHF
TRBD1,TRBV3-1/TRBV3-2,.,TRBJ2-7,TGTGCCAGCACCCGGGACAGTTTACACGAGCAGTACTTC,CASTRDSLHEQYF
.,TRBV5-1,.,TRBJ1-1,TGCGCCAGCAGCTTGGTCATGAACACTGAAGCTTTCTTT,CASSLVMNTEAFF
.,TRBV2,.,TRBJ2-7,TGTGCCAGCAGTCGGGACTGGGGCGCCTACGAGCAGTACTTC,CASSRDWGAYEQYF
TRBD1,TRBV5-5,.,TRBJ2-2,TGTGCCAGCAGCATCGGGACAGGGGGAACCGGGGAGCTGTTTTTT,CASSIGTGGTGELFF
TRBD2,TRBV7-2,.,TRBJ2-7,TGTGCCAGCAGCTACCTCCCGACTAGCGGGAATACCTACGAGCAGTACTTC,CASSYLPTSGNTYEQYF
.,TRBV7-3,.,TRBJ2-2,TGTGCCAGCAGCCAACTAGTCGCCGGGGAGCTGTTTTTT,CASSQLVAGELFF
.,TRBV19,.,TRBJ2-7,TGTGCCACTCGGGGTCCTTTATTTTACGAGCAGTACTTC,CATRGPLFYEQYF
.,TRBV4-1,few,TRBJ2-2,TGCGCCAGCAGCCACGTATTACAGGGCCGGAGCGGGGAGCTGTTTTTT,CASSHVLQGRSGELFF
TRBD2,TRBV7-2,.,TRBJ2-1,TGTGCCAGCAGCTCCGCCGGGACTAGCGGACTTAATGAGCAGTTCTTC,CASSSAGTSGLNEQFF
TRBD2,TRBV6-5,.,TRBJ2-7,TGTGCCAGCAGTTCCCGGGAGGGTTCCTACGAGCAGTACTTC,CASSSREGSYEQYF
.,TRBV9,.,TRBJ1-2,TGTGCCAGCAGCGTAGCTACGGGACACATCTATGGCTACACCTTC,CASSVATGHIYGYTF
TRBD2,TRBV10-3,once,TRBJ2-1,TGTGCCAGTCAGACTAGCGGGGGATACAATGAGCAGTTCTTC,CASQTSGGYNEQFF
TRBD2,TRBV11-3,few,TRBJ2-2,TGTGCCAGCAGCCCGGGAGGGCCCACCGGGGAGCTGTTTTTT,CASSPGGPTGELFF
.,TRBV4-3,.,TRBJ2-7,TGCGCCAGCAGCCAAGATCCACAGGGAATATCGGGCGAGCAGTACTTC,CASSQDPQGISGEQYF
TRBD1,TRBV5-1,.,TRBJ1-2,TGCGCCAGCAGCCAGGGACAGACCTATGGCTACACCTTC,CASSQGQTYGYTF
.,TRBV9,.,TRBJ2-2,TGTGCCAGCAGCGTAGGAAATGGCCTAGCGAACACCGGGGAGCTGTTTTTT,CASSVGNGLANTGELFF
TRBD1,TRBV6-5,.,TRBJ2-7,TGTGCCAGCAGTTACTCAGTTAACGGACAGGCCTACGAGCAGTACTTC,CASSYSVNGQAYEQYF
TRBD2,TRBV6-6,.,TRBJ2-1,TGTGCCAGCAGTGCTAGCGGGAGGGCCTTATACAATGAGCAGTTCTTC,CASSASGRALYNEQFF
TRBD2,TRBV11-1,.,TRBJ2-5,TGTGCCAGCAGCTTATTGCCAGCGGGAGTGGAGACCCAGTACTTC,CASSLLPAGVETQYF
TRBD2,TRBV24-1,once,TRBJ2-7,TGTGCCACCAGCGGGACTAGCGGGACTTACGAGCAGTACTTC,CATSGTSGTYEQYF
.,TRBV6-5,.,TRBJ1-2,TGTGCCAGCAGTTACTCGAGCGGTGACGGCTACACCTTC,CASSYSSGDGYTF
.,TRBV15,.,TRBJ1-3,TGTGCCACCAGCAGAGCGCAGTTCTCTGGAAACACCATATATTTT,CATSRAQFSGNTIYF